The entry below describes one TCR beta chain. PCR used 60 Vbeta primers and 13 Jbeta primers. The data were produced by immunoSEQ multiplex PCR, yet TCRdb's version contains in-frame clones alone and is incomplete. Among 100,000 to 150,000 clones listed, more than 60% were seen once. The data originate from a study of cytomegalovirus exposure and HLA in healthy donors. Trimming cost V 7 bases and J 5 bases, with 12 bases left between them. This CDR3 comprises 12 residues. Germline lookup yields CDR1 LNHDA and CDR2 SQIVND (reference sequence). V gene TRBV19 combines with J gene TRBJ2-7, with D possibly matching TRBD2 (5 bases). This TCR was sampled from a woman in her thirties or forties in good health and CMV-seropositive. The sample was PBMCs. In nucleotides, the CDR3 is TGTGCCAGTACAACCCCCGGGGACGAGCAGTACTTC. This codes for CASTTPGDEQYF.